Below are 25 T cell receptor beta chains sequenced from a single sample in a study of cytomegalovirus exposure and HLA in healthy donors. It was with 60 Vbeta and 13 Jbeta primers that the PCR ran. TCRdb's table, derived via immunoSEQ multiplex PCR, lists solely in-frame clones and lacks some. The table has about 210,000 clones, around nine tenths seen once; the top ten hold around 0.3%. Sample: PBMCs. The receptor source for this set is a woman aged 25-40 years in good health and CMV-seronegative.

V usage is TRBV7-9 and J usage is TRBJ2-7, with a weak D call TRBD1 (6 bases). CDR3 length: 14 residues. V lost 3 bases and J lost 1, with 10 bases in between. CDR1 and CDR2 from the germline V gene are SEHNR and FQNEAQ (reference sequence). Here the CDR3 DNA reads TGTGCCAGCAGCTTGACTCAGGGGTCCTACGAGCAGTACTTC. Translating it yields CASSLTQGSYEQYF.

The V gene is TRBV7-9, the J gene TRBJ2-5, with a weak D call TRBD2 (7 bases). The germline V and J ends were trimmed by 5 bases and 7 bases, with 17 bases remaining between them. CDR1 is SEHNR and CDR2 is FQNEAQ in the germline V gene (reference sequence). The CDR3 sequence is 14 residues long. CDR3: CASSATWRGGTQYF. Here the CDR3 DNA reads TGTGCCAGCAGCGCCACCTGGAGGGGGGGGACCCAGTACTTC.

The genes are TRBV28 and TRBJ2-1; TRBD2 agrees at 9 bases. The CDR3 is made up of 17 amino acids. Looked up from germline, CDR1 is MDHEN and CDR2 is SYDVKM. V lost 7 bases, J lost 8 bases, and 18 bases stayed unmatched. The CDR3 DNA reads as TGTGCCAGCACCAACCTAAAAACTAGCGGGTATAACGATGAGCAGTTCTTC. Protein: CASTNLKTSGYNDEQFF. Looking up the rest from reference TRBV28 and TRBJ2-1 gives the full variable domain: DVKVTQSSRYLVKRTGEKVFLECVQDMDHENMFWYRQDPGLGLRLIYFSYDVKMKEKGDIPEGYSVSREKKERFSLILESASTNQTSMYLCASTNLKTSGYNDEQFFGPGTRLTVL.

Here the CDR3 reads CASSYSRIGEQFF. The CDR3 DNA follows: TGTGCCAGCAGTTACTCTCGGATCGGGGAGCAGTTCTTC. This chain connects TRBV6-6 to TRBJ2-1; D is unresolved. Germline CDR1 reads MNHNY; CDR2 reads SVGAGI (reference sequence). V lost 0 bases and J 10 bases, leaving 10 bases between the germline ends. The CDR3 contains 13 residues.

The chain employs TRBV2 and TRBJ1-5; no clear D gene. This CDR3 comprises 15 residues. Germline V gives CDR1 SNHLY, CDR2 FYNNEI. V was pared by 1 base and J by 3 bases, with 10 bases between. CDR3 DNA sequence: TGTGCCAGCAGTGAAGGAGGGTTGGACAATCAGCCCCAGCATTTT. Translation gives CASSEGGLDNQPQHF.

This sequence joins TRBV7-9 and TRBJ2-7; 9 bases agree with TRBD1. Germline V gene data show CDR1 as SEHNR and CDR2 as FQNEAQ (reference sequence). CDR3 length equals 16 residues. J lost 5 bases, V lost 5 bases, and 13 bases had no gene match. CDR3 residues: CASSPGYRDRVHEQYF. The DNA of the CDR3 is TGTGCCAGCAGCCCGGGGTACCGGGACAGGGTCCACGAGCAGTACTTC.

This rearrangement joins TRBV30 to TRBJ2-7; D unclear. Germline V CDR1 and CDR2: GTSNPN, SVGIG (reference sequence). The V and J ends lost 3 bases and 4 bases respectively, with 7 bases between them. The CDR3 has 11 amino acids. The CDR3 DNA reads as TGTGCCTGGAGCGCTCAGTACGAGCAGTACTTC. Its protein product is CAWSAQYEQYF.

This chain uses TRBV28 with TRBJ1-3, with no clear D. Germline assignment: CDR1 MDHEN and CDR2 SYDVKM. Trimming took off 5 bases at V and 7 bases at J, with 12 bases between the two ends. This CDR3 is built from 13 residues. CDR3 in DNA: TGTGCCAGCAGTAGAGACCGGAGGAACACCATATATTTT. As protein: CASSRDRRNTIYF.

In its sample, this clone was seen a few times. V usage is TRBV28 and J usage is TRBJ1-1; D is perhaps TRBD1 (6 bases). Looked up from germline, CDR1 is MDHEN and CDR2 is SYDVKM. This CDR3 has 13 residues. The V end lost 5 bases, the J end lost 7 bases, and 14 bases lay between the germline ends. DNA for the CDR3: TGTGCCAGCAGTCCCCGCGGACAGATTGAAGCTTTCTTT. Protein product: CASSPRGQIEAFF.

This chain connects TRBV28 to TRBJ2-2; 7 bases fit TRBD2. In germline, CDR1 is MDHEN, CDR2 SYDVKM. This CDR3 has 13 residues. Trimming cost V 6 bases and J 6 bases; bases outside gene matches: 4. The CDR3 here is CASRRTRPGELFF. CDR3 DNA sequence: TGTGCCAGCAGGCGGACTAGGCCCGGGGAGCTGTTTTTT. The full variable domain, with the rest looked up from reference TRBV28 and TRBJ2-2, is DVKVTQSSRYLVKRTGEKVFLECVQDMDHENMFWYRQDPGLGLRLIYFSYDVKMKEKGDIPEGYSVSREKKERFSLILESASTNQTSMYLCASRRTRPGELFFGEGSRLTVL.

The chain employs TRBV7-9 and TRBJ2-6, with TRBD1 matching over 8 bases. V lost 2 bases to trimming and J lost 10 bases; unmatched junction nucleotides: 1. The CDR3 runs 13 residues. Germline V lookup: CDR1 SEHNR, CDR2 FQNEAQ (reference sequence). The CDR3 nucleotides read TGTGCCAGCAGCTTACGGACAGGGAACGTCCTGACTTTC. Protein: CASSLRTGNVLTF.

The chain couples TRBV5-5 to TRBJ2-7; 8 nucleotides agree with TRBD2. The CDR3 consists of 15 residues. Unmatched junction bases numbered 9, after V lost 1 base and J lost 6 bases. The germline V gene encodes CDR1 SGHKS and CDR2 YYEKEE (reference sequence). This chain's CDR3 is CASSLINTLAGEQYF. The CDR3 bases are TGTGCCAGCAGCTTGATTAATACTCTAGCGGGCGAGCAGTACTTC.

Only one count was recorded for this clone. The chain combines TRBV6-1 with TRBJ1-4; TRBD1 aligns across 7 bases. Germline CDR1 is MNHNS and CDR2 is SASEGT. Trimming cost V 6 bases and J 7 bases; bases outside gene matches: 8. CDR3 size: 14 residues. The CDR3 DNA reads as TGTGCCAGCAGGGACACAGGGGAGAGTGAAAAACTGTTTTTT. It is translated as CASRDTGESEKLFF.

The chain carries TRBV5-1 and TRBJ2-3; possibly TRBD1 for D (6 bases). The V end lost 5 bases, the J end lost 0 bases, and 13 bases lay between the germline ends. Germline CDR1 and CDR2: SGHRS and YFSETQ. There are 15 residues in the CDR3. CDR3: CASSLERGSTDTQYF. CDR3 nucleotides: TGCGCCAGCAGTCTAGAGAGGGGGAGCACAGATACGCAGTATTTT. The complete variable domain, with remaining parts taken from reference TRBV5-1 and TRBJ2-3, reads KAGVTQTPRYLIKTRGQQVTLSCSPISGHRSVSWYQQTPGQGLQFLFEYFSETQRNKGNFPGRFSGRQFSNSRSEMNVSTLELGDSALYLCASSLERGSTDTQYFGPGTRLTVL.

The chain is built from TRBV6-1 and TRBJ1-2; 7 nucleotides align to TRBD1. The CDR3 contains 13 residues. The germline CDR1 and CDR2 sequences are MNHNS and SASEGT. The V segment lost 3 bases and the J segment 7 bases; nucleotides outside the gene matches: 5. The DNA for the CDR3 is TGTGCCAGCAGTGAGACAGGGCTTGCTGGCTACACCTTC. Translating it yields CASSETGLAGYTF.

The V gene is TRBV30, the J gene TRBJ2-3, with D possibly matching TRBD2 (5 bases). This CDR3 has 18 amino acids. The V end lost 3 bases, the J end lost 2 bases, and 24 bases lay between the germline ends. Per germline, CDR1 GTSNPN and CDR2 SVGIG (reference sequence). The chain's CDR3 is CAWRGRRTPTTYTDTQYF. For the CDR3, the DNA is TGTGCCTGGAGGGGAAGGCGGACTCCTACAACTTACACAGATACGCAGTATTTT.

In DNA form, the CDR3 reads TGCGCCAGCAGCCAATCGTTCGGAGGACAGTACTACGAGCAGTACTTC. It codes for CASSQSFGGQYYEQYF. The chain has TRBV4-1 and TRBJ2-7; TRBD1 is a possible D gene (6 bases). The CDR3 has 16 residues. Trimming took off 2 bases at V and 3 bases at J, with 17 bases between the two ends. Germline-derived CDR1 and CDR2 are MGHRA and YSYEKL.

The chain links TRBV28 to TRBJ1-2, with D hard to call. Trimming took off 10 bases at V and 3 bases at J, with 6 bases between the two ends. CDR3 length: 10 residues. CDR1 and CDR2 from the germline V gene are MDHEN and SYDVKM. The CDR3 spells CATDYYGYTF. The CDR3 region has the DNA TGTGCCACCGACTACTATGGCTACACCTTC.

The chain joins TRBV4-2 to TRBJ2-1; TRBD2 agrees at 12 bases. V shed 3 bases, J shed 4 bases, and the junction held 1 base outside the gene matches. This CDR3 comprises 15 residues. Germline-derived CDR1 and CDR2 are LGHNA and YNFKEQ. CDR3 DNA: TGTGCCAGCAGCCAGGGGACTAGCGGGTACAATGAGCAGTTCTTC. Translating it yields CASSQGTSGYNEQFF.

The rearrangement joins TRBV25-1 to TRBJ1-2, with D possibly being TRBD1 (5 bases). Germline V lookup: CDR1 MGHDK, CDR2 SYGVNS. V lost 4 bases and J 5 bases, leaving 14 bases between the germline ends. This CDR3 spans 14 amino acids. CDR3 coding DNA: TGTGCCAGCAGTGCCGCGACAGTAGGGTATGGCTACACCTTC. Encoded protein: CASSAATVGYGYTF.

This chain connects TRBV18 to TRBJ2-3, with 10 bases that match TRBD2. The trim removed 2 bases at V and 5 bases at J, leaving 16 bases unmatched. CDR3 size: 19 residues. Germline CDR1 KGHSH, CDR2 LQKENI. The CDR3 DNA reads as TGTGCCAGCTCACCAGTGGCTAGCGGGGGCCGCCTGTGGGGAGATACGCAGTATTTT. Amino acids: CASSPVASGGRLWGDTQYF.

This sequence joins TRBV11-2 and TRBJ2-1, with 8 bases aligning to TRBD2. V lost 1 base, J lost 9 bases, and 11 bases stayed unmatched. This CDR3 region has 16 residues. In germline, CDR1 is SGHAT, CDR2 FQNNGV. The DNA of the CDR3 is TGTGCCAGCAGCTTAGTCCTAGCGGGTGCGATCCGTGAGCAGTTCTTC. Amino acid sequence: CASSLVLAGAIREQFF.

The CDR3 DNA sequence: TGTGCCAGCAGTGAAAACCCCTGGCGGGAGGGTGTAGATACGCAGTATTTT. This gives the protein CASSENPWREGVDTQYF. The rearrangement joins TRBV2 to TRBJ2-3; 9 bases align to TRBD2. V was clipped by 2 bases and J by 5 bases; unmatched bases: 11. This CDR3 has 17 amino acids. Per germline, CDR1 SNHLY and CDR2 FYNNEI.

The J gene is TRBJ2-1, the V gene TRBV27; D gene unclear. The CDR3 spans 13 residues. The ends were cut back, 2 bases at V and 4 bases at J, with 6 bases in the middle. Germline values: CDR1 MNHEY, CDR2 SMNVEV (reference sequence). The CDR3 region has the DNA TGTGCCAGCAGTTTAAGAGGTTACAATGAGCAGTTCTTC. This encodes CASSLRGYNEQFF.

This chain links TRBV5-1 with TRBJ2-7; D is perhaps TRBD1 (5 bases). The CDR3 contains 14 residues. Between the trimmed V and J ends, which lost 4 bases and 2 bases, there was a span of 13 bases. Germline V lookup: CDR1 SGHRS, CDR2 YFSETQ. The CDR3 spells CASSPQGGTYEQYF. CDR3 coding DNA: TGCGCCAGCAGCCCTCAGGGTGGGACCTACGAGCAGTACTTC.